Only a few counts were recorded for the clone carrying this TCR beta chain. It may be a read error: a sequence one base away is much more abundant. The CDR3 spans 13 residues. Germline values: CDR1 MNHEY, CDR2 SVGAGI. The sample comes from a study of tumor-infiltrating lymphocytes in primary liver carcinoma. As for the study in general: The neoplasms were of stage T1-T3 N0M0, with dimensions of about 4.2 to 10 cm across.

A constant-region primer primed TCR beta cDNA synthesis from about 530 ng of total RNA. Three nested multiplex PCR rounds of slightly modified ARM-PCR generated TCR beta libraries. The first two PCR rounds used TRBV1-TRBV30 primers with a Cbeta primer, around 10 cycles each. In TCRdb, the multiplex PCR reads were re-called with MiXCR into one record per CDR3 protein. The sample consists of around 120,000 distinct CDR3 sequences, roughly 75% of them appearing once. The tissue used was unsorted bulk material of roughly 17-32 mg. RNA and DNA were co-extracted from it with the AllPrep DNA/RNA mini kit. HBV chronically infected the treatment-naive patients.

The chain has TRBV6-5 and TRBJ2-1; unclear D gene. This receptor was identified in a woman aged 60-70 years with primary liver carcinoma and hepatitis B virus infection. Sequencing used tumor-adjacent normal liver tissue. The DNA for the CDR3 is TGTGCCAGCAATTACGATCGGGTTGGCGAGCAGTTCTTC. It encodes CASNYDRVGEQFF.